This TCR beta chain was identified during a study of T cell repertoires in cytomegalovirus infection. Overall study context: Public TCR beta signature analysis indicated the presence of both CMV infection and matching HLA type.

Comments on this clonotype: Antigen specificity is unknown.

TCRdb reanalysed the reads using MiXCR and keeps one entry per CDR3 protein. The sample lists around 140,000 distinct CDR3 sequences; roughly a third were seen once. The starting material was CD8+ T cells from cultured PBMCs, obtained from culture after CMV antigen stimulation. This TCR was sampled from a human donor in good health (CMV status not recorded). Some clones in this sample may be carry-over from other donors' samples.

Here the CDR3 reads CSARDYGTGGDENEKLFF. DNA for the CDR3: TGCAGTGCTAGAGATTACGGGACAGGGGGCGATGAGAATGAAAAACTGTTTTTT. This chain links TRBV20-1 with TRBJ1-4; 12 nucleotides agree with TRBD1. The CDR3 length is 18 residues. Germline CDR1 and CDR2: DFQATT and SNEGSKA (reference sequence). Trimming cost V 0 bases and J 5 bases; bases outside gene matches: 10.